This entry describes one T cell receptor beta chain. The data originate from a study of cytomegalovirus exposure and HLA in healthy donors. PCR employed 60 Vbeta and 13 Jbeta primers. Libraries were prepared by immunoSEQ multiplex PCR; TCRdb keeps only in-frame clonotypes and omits some of them. The repertoire holds 100,000 to 150,000 clones, with roughly 88% as singletons. The CDR3 covers 16 residues. Losses at the gene ends were 4 bases for V and 6 bases for J; bases not matched to a gene: 12. The germline V gene has CDR1 SGHDT and CDR2 YYEEEE. Material: PBMCs. The clonotype was recovered from a boy younger than 18 in good health and CMV-seronegative. The rearrangement links TRBV5-6 to TRBJ2-5; 10 nucleotides align to TRBD2. The CDR3 here is CASSPQGLAIGKTQYF. CDR3 bases: TGTGCCAGCAGCCCCCAGGGACTAGCGATTGGAAAGACCCAGTACTTC.